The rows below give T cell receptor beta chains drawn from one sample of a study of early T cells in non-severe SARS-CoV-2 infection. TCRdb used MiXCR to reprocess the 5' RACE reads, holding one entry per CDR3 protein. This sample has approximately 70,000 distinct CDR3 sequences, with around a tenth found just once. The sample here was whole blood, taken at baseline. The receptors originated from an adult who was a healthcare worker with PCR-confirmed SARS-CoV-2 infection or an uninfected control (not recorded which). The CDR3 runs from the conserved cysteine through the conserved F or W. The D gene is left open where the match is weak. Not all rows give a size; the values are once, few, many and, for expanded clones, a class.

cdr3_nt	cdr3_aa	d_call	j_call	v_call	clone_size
TGCAGTGCTAGTACCGGGACGTCGAACACTGAAGCTTTCTTT	CSASTGTSNTEAFF	-	TRBJ1-1	TRBV20-1	few
TGTGCCAGTAGTATAGAGACAGGGTCCTACAATGAGCAGTTCTTC	CASSIETGSYNEQFF	TRBD1	TRBJ2-1	TRBV19	few
TGTGCCAGCAGGGATTTTCCGGGGTCCTCCCGCACTGAAGCTTTCTTT	CASRDFPGSSRTEAFF	-	TRBJ1-1	TRBV27	many
TGTGCCAGCCAAGGAGGTCCTAGCACAGATACGCAGTATTTT	CASQGGPSTDTQYF	-	TRBJ2-3	TRBV14	-
TGCAGTGGATCCTTGAGCACTAGCGGGGACACCGGGGGAGATACGCAGTATTTT	CSGSLSTSGDTGGDTQYF	TRBD2	TRBJ2-3	TRBV20-1	few
TGTGCCATCAGTACACGAGAAAACCAAGAGACCCAGTACTTC	CAISTRENQETQYF	-	TRBJ2-5	TRBV10-3	-
TGTGCCAGCAGTTACGGGACGAGGCGGAATTCACCCCTCCACTTT	CASSYGTRRNSPLHF	-	TRBJ1-6	TRBV6-5	-
TGTGCCAGCCGGGACACCGAGGAGCCCCAGCATTTT	CASRDTEEPQHF	-	TRBJ1-5	TRBV10-3	many
TGCGCCAGCAGCCCGGGGGGCCTTATTGGATCAGATACGCAGTATTTT	CASSPGGLIGSDTQYF	-	TRBJ2-3	TRBV5-1	few
TGCAGCGTTGAAGCCGAGGGGACTAGCGGAGGCCAGTACTTC	CSVEAEGTSGGQYF	TRBD2	TRBJ2-5	TRBV29-1	few
TGTGCCAGCAGCGCGAACGGGGAGGAGCAGTTCTTC	CASSANGEEQFF	-	TRBJ2-1	TRBV11-2	few
TGCGCCAGCAGCTTGGATCCGGAACGGGCCTACGAGCAGTACTTC	CASSLDPERAYEQYF	-	TRBJ2-7	TRBV5-1	-
TGCAGTGCTAGAGTCCGGGACGGAGGATTAAACATTCAGTACTTC	CSARVRDGGLNIQYF	-	TRBJ2-4	TRBV20-1	-
TGTGCCAGCAGTGGCGCGTTCCAGGGAAGGACTAATGAAAAACTGTTTTTT	CASSGAFQGRTNEKLFF	-	TRBJ1-4	TRBV25-1	many
TGTGCCAGCTCTACTTATCCGACAGAGGGATACAATGAGCAGTTCTTC	CASSTYPTEGYNEQFF	-	TRBJ2-1	TRBV27	-
TGTGCAACCCACCCCGGAGAGACCCAGTACTTC	CATHPGETQYF	-	TRBJ2-5	TRBV12-2	few
TGTGCCAGCAGCCCCCTGAAAGGAACAGATACGCAGTATTTT	CASSPLKGTDTQYF	-	TRBJ2-3	TRBV11-3	-
TGTGCCAGCAGCTTAGCGGGGGGGCTTTACAATGAGCAGTTCTTC	CASSLAGGLYNEQFF	-	TRBJ2-1	TRBV7-6	many
TGTGCCAGCAGTGAATGGTCAGGCAGCAATCAGCCCCAGCATTTT	CASSEWSGSNQPQHF	-	TRBJ1-5	TRBV2	few
TGTGCCAGCAGCCTACCCCCAGGAGCGGGGGGGCGAGAGCAGTTCTTC	CASSLPPGAGGREQFF	TRBD2	TRBJ2-1	TRBV7-6	few
TGTGCCAGCAGAATCGACTCGCGGGGTCACAATGAGCAGTTCTTC	CASRIDSRGHNEQFF	-	TRBJ2-1	TRBV6-1	-
TGTGCCTGGAGTGGAGACATAGCCTACGAGCAGTACTTC	CAWSGDIAYEQYF	-	TRBJ2-7	TRBV30	-
TGTGCCAGCAGCCACGAAAAAACAGGGAGCGGGGCCAAAAACATTCAGTACTTC	CASSHEKTGSGAKNIQYF	-	TRBJ2-4	TRBV4-2	many
TGTGCCAGCAGCTTGGAGCTGGGGGGTTCACCCCTCCACTTT	CASSLELGGSPLHF	-	TRBJ1-6	TRBV5-4	-
TGTGCCACCAGCAGACACCCTACGGATGAGCAGTTCTTC	CATSRHPTDEQFF	-	TRBJ2-1	TRBV15	many
TGTGCCAGCAGTGTCGTGGGAAATCACTACAATGAGCAGTTCTTC	CASSVVGNHYNEQFF	-	TRBJ2-1	TRBV9	-
TGTGCCAGCAGCTCTTCAGGGCTAGGGGCCCAGTACTTC	CASSSSGLGAQYF	-	TRBJ2-5	TRBV11-2	few
TGTGCCAGCAGCTCCCTGGGGGGTAGCACAGATACGCAGTATTTT	CASSSLGGSTDTQYF	-	TRBJ2-3	TRBV7-3	few
TGTGCCAGCAGCTTAGCGCCCAGCTCCTACAATGAGCAGTTCTTC	CASSLAPSSYNEQFF	-	TRBJ2-1	TRBV11-2	many
TGTGCTAGTGGTTTCGCCGGGACAGCAAGCAATCAGCCCCAGCATTTT	CASGFAGTASNQPQHF	TRBD1	TRBJ1-5	TRBV12-5	-
TGTGCCAGCAGTTTGCCCGGCTGGGGCACTGAAGCTTTCTTT	CASSLPGWGTEAFF	-	TRBJ1-1	TRBV28	many
TGTGCCACCAGTGATTTCAGGAACACCGGGGAGCTGTTTTTT	CATSDFRNTGELFF	-	TRBJ2-2	TRBV24-1	-
TGCGCCAGCAGCCAACGGTACGGGGGTGAAGCTTTCTTT	CASSQRYGGEAFF	-	TRBJ1-1	TRBV4-3	few
TGCAGTGTTCCGGGACTAACAGATTACGAGCAGTACTTC	CSVPGLTDYEQYF	TRBD2	TRBJ2-7	TRBV20-1	many
TGCAGTGCTCTGGGACAGGCCTCGTCTTTCTCTGGAAACACCATATATTTT	CSALGQASSFSGNTIYF	TRBD1	TRBJ1-3	TRBV20-1	many
TGTGCCTGGGGGCAGGATGCAACTAATGAAAAACTGTTTTTT	CAWGQDATNEKLFF	-	TRBJ1-4	TRBV30	many
TGCAGTGTCTCACTAGCAGAGACCCAGTACTTC	CSVSLAETQYF	-	TRBJ2-5	TRBV20-1	few
TGTGCCAGCAGCTTAGGTGAGGGGCATGAGCAGTTCTTC	CASSLGEGHEQFF	-	TRBJ2-1	TRBV7-9	few
TGTGTCAGCAGCCCTAGCCCAGATACGCAGTATTTT	CVSSPSPDTQYF	-	TRBJ2-3	TRBV7-9	-
TGTGCCTGGAGTGATAAATACAGGGGACCCTACCGCTACGAGCAGTACTTC	CAWSDKYRGPYRYEQYF	TRBD1	TRBJ2-7	TRBV30	-
TGTGCCAGCAGTACCAAAATAGCGGGGGTCACAGATACGCAGTATTTT	CASSTKIAGVTDTQYF	TRBD2	TRBJ2-3	TRBV6-1	-
TGTGCCAGCAGTCTCCAGCGGGGGGGCACCGGGGAGCTGTTTTTT	CASSLQRGGTGELFF	TRBD2	TRBJ2-2	TRBV2	-